The 22 T cell receptor beta chains below all came from one sample that was sequenced in a study of T cell repertoires in cytomegalovirus infection. TCRdb analysed the reads with MiXCR anew, one entry per CDR3 protein. The sample has about 570,000 distinct CDR3 sequences, approximately 40% seen once; the top ten hold roughly 50%. Their antigens are not known. Material: cultured PBMCs, obtained from culture after CMV antigen stimulation. These receptors were taken from a human donor in good health (CMV status not recorded). Some clones in this sample may be carry-over from other donors' samples.

The rearrangement joins TRBV6-5 to TRBJ2-2, with 9 bases matching TRBD2. V gave up 7 bases and J gave up 7 bases; unmatched junction bases: 10. The CDR3 totals 15 residues. Germline CDR1 reads MNHEY; CDR2 reads SVGAGI. CDR3 amino acids: CASKPGGGAVGELFF. The CDR3 DNA reads as TGTGCCAGCAAACCCGGCGGGGGGGCGGTCGGGGAGCTGTTTTTT.

This clonotype was seen a few times. The V call is TRBV7-8, the J call TRBJ2-5, with 7 bases fitting TRBD2. The CDR3 runs 14 residues. Germline V lookup: CDR1 SGHVS, CDR2 FQNEAQ. J gave up 1 base and V 5 bases, and 4 bases lay outside the gene matches. CDR3 region: CASSTLAAQETQYF. CDR3 nucleotide sequence: TGTGCCAGCAGCACCCTAGCGGCCCAAGAGACCCAGTACTTC.

The rearrangement uses TRBV4-2 and TRBJ2-3; no definite D call. V lost 4 bases and J lost 2, with 22 bases in between. The CDR3 has 18 residues. Germline lookup yields CDR1 LGHNA and CDR2 YNFKEQ. In nucleotides, the CDR3 is TGTGCCAGCAGCCCATTGAACCGGGTCCACGATCACACAGATACGCAGTATTTT. Translated, it gives CASSPLNRVHDHTDTQYF.

The genes are TRBV6-2 or TRBV6-3 and TRBJ2-2; D unclear. Trimming removed 0 bases from V and 7 bases from J, with 9 bases in between. This CDR3 spans 14 amino acids. Germline V CDR1 and CDR2: MNHEY, SVGEGT. The CDR3 DNA follows: TGTGCCAGCAGTTACTCGACCTTTGGCGGGGAGCTGTTTTTT. Its protein is CASSYSTFGGELFF.

The genes are TRBV7-4 and TRBJ1-4; D is unclear. V gave up 3 bases and J gave up 3 bases, with 11 bases separating them. The germline V gene has CDR1 SGHVT and CDR2 SQSDAQ. This CDR3 region has 15 residues. CDR3 protein: CASSLEPGPNEKLFF. In nucleotides, the CDR3 is TGTGCCAGCAGCTTGGAACCGGGCCCTAATGAAAAACTGTTTTTT. Drawing the rest from reference TRBV7-4 and TRBJ1-4, the complete variable domain is GAGVSQSPRYKVAKRGRDVALRCDSISGHVTLYWYRQTLGQGSEVLTYSQSDAQRDKSGRPSGRFSAERPERSVSTLKIQRTEQGDSAVYLCASSLEPGPNEKLFFGSGTQLSVL.

In its sample, this clonotype was seen a few times. The chain couples TRBV7-4 to TRBJ1-1; the D gene is possibly TRBD1 (5 bases). From germline, CDR1 is SGHVT and CDR2 SQSDAQ. The CDR3 is made up of 15 amino acids. CDR3 sequence (DNA): TGTCCTCAGCGGGGGTTTTTTCTTTGTGGCACTGAAGCTTTCTTT. Translated: CPQRGFFLCGTEAFF.

V gene TRBV19 combines with J gene TRBJ1-5; TRBD1 agrees at 11 bases. The germline CDR1 and CDR2 sequences are LNHDA and SQIVND (reference sequence). J was trimmed by 7 bases and V by 5 bases; bases with no gene match: 7. CDR3 length: 15 residues. As DNA, the CDR3 is TGTGCCAGTAGTCCTCGGACAGGGGGCATCCAGCCCCAGCATTTT. Encoded protein: CASSPRTGGIQPQHF.

This clonotype was observed a few times. The gene calls are TRBV7-8 and TRBJ2-1, with 8 bases that match TRBD1. Germline CDR1 and CDR2: SGHVS and FQNEAQ. V gave up 2 bases and J gave up 10 bases; unmatched junction bases: 7. This CDR3 has 14 residues. In nucleotides, the CDR3 is TGTGCCAGCAGCTTACAGGGGGCTATTGGGGAGCAGTTCTTC. Its protein product is CASSLQGAIGEQFF. The complete variable domain, with remaining parts taken from reference TRBV7-8 and TRBJ2-1, reads GAGVSQSPRYKVAKRGQDVALRCDPISGHVSLFWYQQALGQGPEFLTYFQNEAQLDKSGLPSDRFFAERPEGSVSTLKIQRTQQEDSAVYLCASSLQGAIGEQFFGPGTRLTVL.

This clonotype came up a few times. V gene TRBV7-8 combines with J gene TRBJ2-1, with 14 bases fitting TRBD2. CDR1 and CDR2 from the germline V gene are SGHVS and FQNEAQ. This CDR3 spans 15 amino acids. After removal of 5 bases from V and 9 bases from J, the junction contained 6 bases not matched to a gene. Here the CDR3 reads CASSRLAGGGGEQFF. The CDR3, as DNA: TGTGCCAGCAGCCGACTAGCGGGGGGGGGTGGTGAGCAGTTCTTC. Full variable domain (missing parts from reference TRBV7-8 and TRBJ2-1): GAGVSQSPRYKVAKRGQDVALRCDPISGHVSLFWYQQALGQGPEFLTYFQNEAQLDKSGLPSDRFFAERPEGSVSTLKIQRTQQEDSAVYLCASSRLAGGGGEQFFGPGTRLTVL.

This clonotype turned up a few times. The rearrangement links TRBV7-2 to TRBJ2-3; no firm D call. The V end was cut by 1 base, the J end by 2 bases, with 13 bases between. CDR3 length: 16 amino acids. The germline CDR1 and CDR2 sequences are SGHTA and FQGNSA. Written as DNA, the CDR3 is TGTGCCAGCAGCTTAGTCGCGGCCCCGTTCACAGATACGCAGTATTTT. It encodes CASSLVAAPFTDTQYF.

V gene TRBV7-6 combines with J gene TRBJ2-7, with D tentatively TRBD2 (5 bases). V shed 4 bases and J shed 7 bases, with 11 bases lying between them. The CDR3 covers 12 residues. Per germline, CDR1 SGHVS and CDR2 FNYEAQ. The CDR3 sequence is CASSSGLEEQYF. As DNA, the CDR3 is TGTGCCAGCAGCTCGGGGTTGGAGGAGCAGTACTTC.

This clonotype has just a few counts. The chain links TRBV7-2 to TRBJ2-1; the match to TRBD2 covers 14 bases. The J segment lost 2 bases and the V segment lost 4 bases, leaving 10 bases of the junction unmatched. The CDR3 sequence is 19 residues long. The germline CDR1 and CDR2 sequences are SGHTA and FQGNSA. The chain's CDR3 is CASSSLPGLAGAPYNEQFF. As DNA, the CDR3 is TGTGCCAGCAGCTCCTTGCCGGGACTAGCGGGGGCCCCCTACAATGAGCAGTTCTTC.

The chain combines TRBV3-1 with TRBJ1-6; D remains ambiguous. The CDR3 length is 13 residues. The germline V gene encodes CDR1 LGHDT and CDR2 YNNKEL (reference sequence). The germline V and J ends were trimmed by 1 base and 10 bases, with 8 bases remaining between them. Here the CDR3 reads CASSQVLGSPLHF. The CDR3 DNA is TGTGCCAGCAGCCAAGTTTTGGGGTCACCCCTCCACTTT.

In this sample, this clonotype turned up a few times. The CDR3 protein is CASSDRSGQPQHF. The DNA for the CDR3 is TGTGCCAGTAGCGACAGGTCCGGACAGCCCCAGCATTTT. This chain links TRBV19 with TRBJ1-5; tentative D call: TRBD1 (6 bases). V lost 6 bases to trimming and J lost 7 bases, with 13 bases between them. The length of the CDR3 is 13 residues. Germline-derived CDR1 and CDR2 are LNHDA and SQIVND (reference sequence). The full variable domain, in which reference TRBV19 and TRBJ1-5 provide the parts outside the CDR3, is DGGITQSPKYLFRKEGQNVTLSCEQNLNHDAMYWYRQDPGQGLRLIYYSQIVNDFQKGDIAEGYSVSREKKESFPLTVTSAQKNPTAFYLCASSDRSGQPQHFGDGTRLSIL.

This rearrangement joins TRBV18 to TRBJ1-2; 8 positions agree with TRBD1. The CDR3 length is 16 residues. Trimming removed 3 bases from V and 0 bases from J; junction bases left unmatched: 6. In germline, CDR1 is KGHSH, CDR2 LQKENI. CDR3: CASSPGQAKANYGYTF. The CDR3 DNA is TGTGCCAGCTCACCGGGACAGGCGAAAGCTAACTATGGCTACACCTTC.

In its sample, this clonotype was seen once. The V and J genes are TRBV2 and TRBJ1-2; possible D gene TRBD1, 5 bases. This CDR3 is 13 amino acids long. Germline V lookup: CDR1 SNHLY, CDR2 FYNNEI. Trimming stripped 7 bases from V and 6 bases from J, with 15 bases between. The CDR3 DNA reads as TGTGCCAGCAAGTGGGCAGGGAGAGATGGCTACACCTTC. Translating it yields CASKWAGRDGYTF.

This chain uses TRBV7-2 with TRBJ2-6; either TRBD1 or TRBD2 may fit D (6 bases each). The length of the CDR3 is 16 residues. Trimming took off 5 bases at V and 1 base at J, with 12 bases between the two ends. CDR1 and CDR2 from the germline V gene are SGHTA and FQGNSA. CDR3 residues: CASSRGGQSGANVLTF. CDR3 nucleotide sequence: TGTGCCAGCAGCAGAGGGGGGCAATCTGGGGCCAACGTCCTGACTTTC.

This chain joins TRBV10-3 and TRBJ2-5; 12 nucleotides agree with TRBD2. The V gene's germline CDR1 is ENHRY and CDR2 SYGVKD. The CDR3 loop spans 16 amino acids. J gave up 1 base and V 5 bases, and 5 bases lay outside the gene matches. CDR3 region: CAISPRLAGVQETQYF. In nucleotides, the CDR3 is TGTGCCATCAGTCCAAGACTAGCGGGAGTCCAAGAGACCCAGTACTTC.

V and J are TRBV6-6 and TRBJ2-3; TRBD1 aligns across 7 bases. V lost 6 bases, J lost 6 bases, and 15 bases stayed unmatched. This CDR3 has 16 residues. Germline CDR1 and CDR2: MNHNY and SVGAGI (reference sequence). CDR3 in amino acids: CASRTPGTAYTDTQYF. CDR3 bases: TGTGCCAGCAGAACCCCCGGGACAGCTTACACGGATACGCAGTATTTT.

The J gene is TRBJ2-6, the V gene TRBV6-2 or TRBV6-3; D might be TRBD1 or TRBD2, each matching 5 bases. The germline V gene has CDR1 MNHEY and CDR2 SVGEGT. Trimming stripped 11 bases from V and 5 bases from J, with 22 bases between. The CDR3 extends over 16 amino acids. This CDR3 is CAAGDGVWFWANVLTF. DNA of the CDR3: TGTGCCGCCGGGGACGGGGTCTGGTTCTGGGCCAACGTCCTGACTTTC.

The gene calls are TRBV5-6 and TRBJ1-2, with a tentative D call TRBD1 (5 bases). Trimming cost V 1 base and J 5 bases, with 12 bases left between them. Germline loops: CDR1 SGHDT, CDR2 YYEEEE. The CDR3 sequence is 14 residues long. The CDR3 DNA is TGTGCCAGCAGCTTGCAAGACAGACCATATGGCTACACCTTC. Protein product: CASSLQDRPYGYTF.

The gene calls are TRBV6-2 or TRBV6-3 and TRBJ2-3, with D uncertain. The CDR3 has 14 residues. V was clipped by 7 bases and J by 5 bases, with 16 bases between them. Germline CDR1 reads MNHEY; CDR2 reads SVGEGT. DNA for the CDR3: TGTGCCAGCATTAGATCAGCCCCCGGAGATACGCAGTATTTT. Translation gives CASIRSAPGDTQYF.